The 16 T cell receptor beta chains in this list originate from one sample, sequenced in a study of blood T cell repertoires in COVID-19. Method: immunoSEQ multiplex PCR; TCRdb's copy keeps in-frame clones and lacks some. The repertoire has about 240,000 clones, 75% to 85% of them found once; the top ten carry around 7%. Material: peripheral blood. The receptors were sampled from a woman older than 75 with COVID-19, enrolled during active disease.

The chain is built from TRBV6-5 and TRBJ2-7; tentatively, D is TRBD1 (6 bases). The CDR3 has 13 residues. V lost 0 bases and J lost 7, with 10 bases in between. Germline V gives CDR1 MNHEY, CDR2 SVGAGI. The CDR3 region is CASSYSRGREQYF. The CDR3 bases are TGTGCCAGCAGTTACTCGAGGGGGAGAGAGCAGTACTTC.

The V gene is TRBV2, the J gene TRBJ2-5, with 12 bases matching TRBD2. The CDR3 runs to 15 residues. V gave up 3 bases and J gave up 7 bases; unmatched junction bases: 6. Germline values: CDR1 SNHLY, CDR2 FYNNEI. The CDR3 here is CASSEASGRGGTQYF. CDR3 nucleotide sequence: TGTGCCAGCAGTGAGGCTAGCGGGAGGGGGGGGACCCAGTACTTC.

The chain couples TRBV7-3 to TRBJ2-2; D is perhaps TRBD1 (6 bases). Trimming took off 1 base at V and 3 bases at J, with 15 bases between the two ends. CDR3 length: 17 residues. The germline V gene has CDR1 SGHTA and CDR2 FQGTGA. CDR3 in DNA: TGTGCCAGCAGCTTAATATCACTGGGGGCGGACACCGGGGAGCTGTTTTTT. This codes for CASSLISLGADTGELFF.

This chain uses TRBV19 with TRBJ2-1; TRBD2 aligns across 11 bases. Germline V gives CDR1 LNHDA, CDR2 SQIVND (reference sequence). J gave up 7 bases and V 5 bases, and 7 bases lay outside the gene matches. This CDR3 has 15 amino acids. DNA for the CDR3: TGTGCCAGTAGTTCGGGACTAGCGGACCCAAATGAGCAGTTCTTC. This encodes CASSSGLADPNEQFF.

The chain links TRBV30 to TRBJ1-1, with no clear D. The CDR3 totals 15 residues. The germline V and J ends were trimmed by 3 bases and 8 bases, with 22 bases remaining between them. Germline V gene data show CDR1 as GTSNPN and CDR2 as SVGIG (reference sequence). DNA for the CDR3: TGTGCCTGGAGGGTGGCCGGGATAAACGTTCCAGAAGCTTTCTTT. Translation gives CAWRVAGINVPEAFF. Based on the CDR3 plus reference TRBV30 and TRBJ1-1, the full variable domain is SQTIHQWPATLVQPVGSPLSLECTVEGTSNPNLYWYRQAAGRGLQLLFYSVGIGQISSEVPQNLSASRPQDRQFILSSKKLLLSDSGFYLCAWRVAGINVPEAFFGQGTRLTVV.

The rearrangement links TRBV3-1 (or the pseudogene TRBV3-2) to TRBJ2-7; 11 bases are a match to TRBD1. The CDR3 is 14 amino acids. Germline CDR1 and CDR2: LGHDT and YNNKEL (reference sequence). V dropped 5 bases and J dropped 6; count of bases not matched to a gene: 6. The CDR3 reads CASSVDRGRVEQYF. The CDR3 DNA follows: TGTGCCAGCAGCGTGGACAGGGGGCGCGTCGAGCAGTACTTC.

The chain is built from TRBV18 and TRBJ1-2; no definite D call. CDR1 is KGHSH and CDR2 is LQKENI in the germline V gene. Trimming stripped 6 bases from V and 1 base from J, with 12 bases between. The CDR3 contains 14 residues. CDR3 in amino acids: CASSPKSDNYGYTF. CDR3 bases: TGTGCCAGCTCCCCTAAGAGTGATAACTATGGCTACACCTTC. Looking up the rest from reference TRBV18 and TRBJ1-2 gives the full variable domain: NAGVMQNPRHLVRRRGQEARLRCSPMKGHSHVYWYRQLPEEGLKFMVYLQKENIIDESGMPKERFSAEFPKEGPSILRIQQVVRGDSAAYFCASSPKSDNYGYTFGSGTRLTVV.

In this sample, this clone turned up once. V usage is TRBV1 and J usage is TRBJ2-7; the table's D gene call, TRBD2, was not cross checked with the DNA. TRBV1 is an annotated pseudogene. CDR3 length: 18 amino acids. The CDR3 coding sequence is TGCACCAGCAGGGCCGTCTCTCCCGAGGTTGTCTTCGTTTACGAGCAGTACTTC. As protein: CTSRAVSPEVVFVYEQYF.

The chain employs TRBV11-2 and TRBJ1-2, with 9 bases aligning to TRBD1. Germline trimming cut 5 bases from V and 8 bases from J; bases unmatched to any gene: 12. CDR1 is SGHAT and CDR2 is FQNNGV in the germline V gene. The CDR3 consists of 15 residues. The CDR3, as DNA: TGTGCCAGCAGCCCACAGACGGCAGACAGGGGGGGCTACACCTTC. Translated: CASSPQTADRGGYTF.

V usage is TRBV5-6 and J usage is TRBJ2-7, with a weak D call TRBD1 (5 bases). Germline V gives CDR1 SGHDT, CDR2 YYEEEE. Trimming took 2 bases from V and 6 from J, leaving 18 bases between them. CDR3 length: 15 residues. CDR3 protein: CASSFRQGTRVEQYF. In DNA form, the CDR3 reads TGTGCCAGCAGCTTCAGGCAGGGCACTCGGGTCGAGCAGTACTTC.

In DNA, the CDR3 is TGTGCCAGCAGCTTGCGGGAAAAACTGTTTTTT. This sequence encodes CASSLREKLFF. The chain uses TRBV11-2 and TRBJ1-4; D ambiguous. Trimming shortened V by 3 bases and J by 8 bases, and 4 bases separated the two germline ends. Germline V CDR1 and CDR2: SGHAT, FQNNGV. This CDR3 has 11 amino acids. Variable domain in full (rest from reference TRBV11-2 and TRBJ1-4): EAGVAQSPRYKIIEKRQSVAFWCNPISGHATLYWYQQILGQGPKLLIQFQNNGVVDDSQLPKDRFSAERLKGVDSTLKIQPAKLEDSAVYLCASSLREKLFFGSGTQLSVL.

The chain recombines TRBV2 with TRBJ1-5, with TRBD1 matching over 7 bases. The CDR3 is 15 amino acids. Trimming took 10 bases from V and 0 from J; bases not matched to a gene: 9. Germline values: CDR1 SNHLY, CDR2 FYNNEI. CDR3 amino acids: CATARDRTSNQPQHF. The CDR3 DNA sequence: TGTGCCACCGCTCGGGACAGAACTAGCAATCAGCCCCAGCATTTT.

DNA of the CDR3: TGTGCCAGCAGTTACTCGGCCCAGGTTCAAGAGACCCAGTACTTC. Protein: CASSYSAQVQETQYF. This chain connects TRBV6-5 to TRBJ2-5; D unresolved. With 0 bases removed from V and 2 bases from J, the gap between germline ends came to 10 bases. Per the germline V gene, CDR1 is MNHEY and CDR2 is SVGAGI. The CDR3 covers 15 residues.

The genes are TRBV2 and TRBJ1-6; D is unclear. CDR1 is SNHLY, CDR2 FYNNEI, per germline. The CDR3 loop spans 15 amino acids. V was cut by 0 bases and J by 7 bases, with 10 bases left in between. CDR3 nucleotides: TGTGCCAGCAGTGAAGCGCTTCTGGCCAATTCACCCCTCCACTTT. Encoded protein: CASSEALLANSPLHF.

This clone was found many times. V and J are TRBV7-8 and TRBJ2-1; 7 bases are a match to TRBD1. Germline lookup yields CDR1 SGHVS and CDR2 FQNEAQ. CDR3 length: 15 amino acids. Germline trimming cut 5 bases from V and 4 bases from J; bases unmatched to any gene: 8. In DNA, the CDR3 is TGTGCCAGCAGCCCTGACAGGGCGTTTTACAATGAGCAGTTCTTC. This translates into CASSPDRAFYNEQFF.

This chain's CDR3 is CASSPSGGNTGELFF. DNA for the CDR3: TGCGCCAGCAGCCCGAGCGGGGGGAACACCGGGGAGCTGTTTTTT. The chain employs TRBV5-1 and TRBJ2-2; 8 bases are a match to TRBD2. Trimming took 4 bases from V and 1 from J; bases not matched to a gene: 3. Germline V lookup: CDR1 SGHRS, CDR2 YFSETQ. The CDR3 runs to 15 residues.